This is a list of T cell receptor beta chains from one sample in a study of T cells after yellow fever vaccination. TCRdb itself ran the 5' RACE reads through MiXCR, one entry per CDR3 protein. The data contain approximately 150,000 distinct CDR3 sequences, 7.7% of them singletons. The sample consisted of CD4+ T cells sorted from PBMCs, taken 5 days after the yellow fever booster vaccination. These receptors were obtained from a man under 40 who received the YFV17D yellow fever vaccine. Each CDR3 is given with its conserved first and last residue. A D gene is named only where the DNA matches it firmly. Clone size is given for some rows only: seen once, a few or many times, or a class if the clone is expanded.

>TRBV20-1|-|many|TRBJ2-1
CSAERGGLGNEQFF
TGCAGTGCCGAGAGGGGGGGCTTAGGGAATGAGCAGTTCTTC
>TRBV6-5|-|many|TRBJ2-2
CASSYDGPNTGELFF
TGTGCCAGCAGTTATGACGGACCCAACACCGGGGAGCTGTTTTTT
>TRBV12-3/TRBV12-4|-|-|TRBJ1-3
CASSPGTNSGNTIYF
TGTGCCAGCAGTCCAGGGACGAACTCTGGAAACACCATATATTTT
>TRBV12-3/TRBV12-4|TRBD2|many|TRBJ2-1
CASRPSGSRSYNEQFF
TGTGCCAGCAGGCCTAGCGGGAGTAGGTCCTACAATGAGCAGTTCTTC
>TRBV20-1|TRBD1|few|TRBJ2-5
CSAWGQGVETQYF
TGCAGTGCTTGGGGACAGGGAGTAGAGACCCAGTACTTC
>TRBV7-2|TRBD1|many|TRBJ1-6
CASRPQGALGNSPLHF
TGTGCCAGCAGACCCCAGGGGGCACTTGGGAATTCACCCCTCCACTTT
>TRBV28|-|many|TRBJ2-1
CASSLPPEYNEQFF
TGTGCCAGCAGTTTACCCCCGGAGTATAATGAGCAGTTCTTC
>TRBV5-1|TRBD1|many|TRBJ1-1
CASRQGGKITEAFF
TGCGCCAGCAGACAGGGGGGAAAAATCACTGAAGCTTTCTTT
>TRBV9|TRBD2|many|TRBJ2-1
CASSVRLAGTNEQFF
TGTGCCAGCAGCGTGAGACTAGCGGGGACAAATGAGCAGTTCTTC
>TRBV7-2|TRBD1|many|TRBJ2-7
CASRQRPGGSYEQYF
TGTGCCAGCAGACAAAGACCAGGGGGCTCCTACGAGCAGTACTTC
>TRBV5-6|-|few|TRBJ2-3
CASRSYGTDTQYF
TGTGCCAGCAGATCCTATGGCACAGATACGCAGTATTTT
>TRBV5-1|TRBD1|many|TRBJ2-2
CASSLEDRKGAGELFF
TGCGCCAGCAGCTTGGAGGACAGGAAGGGCGCCGGGGAGCTGTTTTTT
>TRBV20-1|TRBD2|many|TRBJ2-1
CSASWTSPQFF
TGCAGTGCCAGTTGGACTAGCCCCCAGTTCTTC
>TRBV29-1|-|-|TRBJ1-5
CSAGGSGQNQPQHF
TGCAGCGCCGGGGGGTCGGGGCAAAATCAGCCCCAGCATTTT
>TRBV6-2/TRBV6-3|-|few|TRBJ2-7
CASSSPLDEQYF
TGTGCCAGCTCATCCCCCCTGGACGAGCAGTACTTC
>TRBV12-3/TRBV12-4|-|many|TRBJ1-1
CASTDEGGEAFF
TGTGCCAGCACTGACGAGGGAGGGGAAGCTTTCTTT
>TRBV20-1|-|-|TRBJ2-3
CSALLGTRTDTQYF
TGCAGTGCTTTACTCGGGACCCGCACAGATACGCAGTATTTT
>TRBV24-1|-|many|TRBJ2-2
CATSDRDTGELFF
TGTGCCACCAGTGACAGGGACACCGGGGAGCTGTTTTTT
>TRBV20-1|-|few|TRBJ2-3
CSARDYTGVASSARDTQYF
TGCAGTGCTAGAGATTATACGGGAGTCGCCAGCTCCGCCAGAGATACGCAGTATTTT
>TRBV5-6|TRBD1|many|TRBJ1-5
CASSWGQSNGPQHF
TGTGCCAGCAGCTGGGGACAGTCAAACGGGCCCCAGCATTTT
>TRBV3-1|-|many|TRBJ1-5
CASSHGDGGQPQHF
TGTGCCAGCAGCCACGGGGACGGAGGTCAGCCCCAGCATTTT
>TRBV7-2|-|many|TRBJ2-3
CASSRSGVADTQYF
TGTGCCAGCAGCCGTAGCGGAGTGGCAGATACGCAGTATTTT
>TRBV20-1|TRBD2|many|TRBJ2-2
CSARVGTSAGELFF
TGCAGTGCTCGCGTGGGGACTAGCGCCGGGGAGCTGTTTTTT
>TRBV5-1|TRBD2|many|TRBJ2-1
CASSLGAGAFNEQFF
TGCGCCAGCAGCTTGGGAGCGGGAGCTTTTAATGAGCAGTTCTTC
>TRBV5-1|-|few|TRBJ1-3
CASNPQGWGSGNTIYF
TGCGCCAGCAACCCCCAGGGTTGGGGCTCTGGAAACACCATATATTTT
>TRBV29-1|TRBD1|many|TRBJ2-2
CSVATGLNTGELFF
TGCAGCGTAGCGACAGGGTTGAACACCGGGGAGCTGTTTTTT
>TRBV10-1|-|few|TRBJ2-2
CASSVGTTTGELFF
TGCGCCAGCAGTGTAGGGACAACTACCGGGGAGCTGTTTTTT
>TRBV5-1|-|many|TRBJ2-7
CASSSGGGNEQYF
TGCGCCAGCAGCTCCGGAGGGGGGAATGAGCAGTACTTC
>TRBV7-2|TRBD1|many|TRBJ1-2
CASSLARTGVILNYGYTF
TGTGCCAGCAGCTTAGCTAGGACAGGGGTGATCCTTAACTATGGCTACACCTTC
>TRBV10-3|-|many|TRBJ2-4
CAISETPGGNLAKNIQYF
TGTGCCATCAGTGAGACCCCAGGAGGCAATTTAGCCAAAAACATTCAGTACTTC
>TRBV5-1|-|few|TRBJ2-1
CASGTQDSSINEQFF
TGCGCCAGCGGAACCCAAGACAGTTCCATAAATGAGCAGTTCTTC
>TRBV20-1|-|many|TRBJ1-1
CSASRYNRNTEAFF
TGCAGTGCTAGCAGATATAACAGGAACACTGAAGCTTTCTTT
>TRBV4-3|-|-|TRBJ2-3
CASSQDGPATQYF
TGCGCCAGCAGCCAGGATGGGCCTGCTACGCAGTATTTT
>TRBV29-1|-|many|TRBJ2-1
CSVERSSYNEQFF
TGCAGCGTTGAGAGGAGCTCCTACAATGAGCAGTTCTTC
>TRBV28|-|-|TRBJ2-5
CASRLNWGPQYF
TGTGCCAGCAGACTGAATTGGGGGCCCCAGTACTTC
>TRBV4-3|TRBD2|many|TRBJ2-1
CASSQLSGSVLLEQFF
TGCGCCAGCAGCCAACTGAGCGGGAGTGTGTTATTAGAGCAGTTCTTC
>TRBV10-1|-|many|TRBJ2-1
CASSRGAPYNEQFF
TGCGCCAGCTCCCGGGGGGCGCCCTACAATGAGCAGTTCTTC
>TRBV20-1|TRBD1|many|TRBJ1-4
CSAVPGTGVEKLFF
TGCAGTGCAGTACCCGGGACAGGGGTTGAAAAACTGTTTTTT
>TRBV24-1|TRBD1|many|TRBJ2-5
CATTPDRGQGEETQYF
TGTGCCACCACTCCCGATCGGGGACAGGGGGAGGAGACCCAGTACTTC
>TRBV10-1|TRBD2|many|TRBJ2-2
CASRPGGTGELFF
TGCGCCAGCAGGCCGGGGGGTACCGGGGAGCTGTTTTTT
>TRBV4-3|TRBD1|-|TRBJ2-6
CASSNTGTAVFGANVLTF
TGCGCCAGCAGCAACACCGGGACAGCCGTCTTTGGGGCCAACGTCCTGACTTTC